Listed below are T cell receptor beta chains from one sample, sequenced in a study of tumor-infiltrating lymphocytes in localized non-small cell lung cancer. Generated by immunoSEQ multiplex PCR, the TCRdb table keeps only in-frame clones and is missing some. The table records over 15,000 clones, around 74% of them present only once. Sequenced input: lung tumor tissue. Receptor source: a human donor with non-small cell lung cancer. Both conserved end residues are part of each CDR3. Each record gives: clone size, D gene, J gene, CDR3 length, V gene, CDR3 DNA, CDR3 protein. A D gene is named only where the DNA matches it firmly. Clone size is shown for a subset of rows, as once, few, many or a class of expanded clone.

>NA|NA|TRBJ2-3|15|TRBV5-1
TGCGCCAGCAGCTTGGGGGGACCAGACACAGATACGCAGTATTTT
CASSLGGPDTDTQYF
>NA|TRBD2|TRBJ2-5|16|TRBV5-4
TGTGCCAGCAGCTCCTGGGGACGGGGGGATCAAGAGACCCAGTACTTC
CASSSWGRGDQETQYF
>medium-sized|NA|TRBJ2-5|16|TRBV19
TGTGCCAGTAGTATGGCTCTAGACCGTCAGGGAGGGACCCAGTACTTC
CASSMALDRQGGTQYF
>medium-sized|TRBD1|TRBJ2-2|16|TRBV5-4
TGTGCCAGCAGCCGGACAGGGGTAGTGTCGAGCGGGGAGCTGTTTTTT
CASSRTGVVSSGELFF
>NA|NA|TRBJ2-7|13|TRBV19
TGTGCCAGTAGTCAGGGAGGGGGCTACGAGCAGTACTTC
CASSQGGGYEQYF
>NA|NA|TRBJ2-5|14|TRBV19
TGTGCCAGTAGTATCCCCGGGGAAGCGGAGACCCAGTACTTC
CASSIPGEAETQYF
>NA|NA|TRBJ1-2|12|TRBV27
TGTGCCAGCAGTCCCCAAGGAGGCGGCTACACCTTC
CASSPQGGGYTF
>NA|NA|TRBJ2-2|14|TRBV19
TGTGCCAGTTCTTTCGGACCGAACACCGGGGAGCTGTTTTTT
CASSFGPNTGELFF
>NA|NA|TRBJ1-5|14|TRBV18
TGTGCCAGCTCACCCCCGGCAAGCAATCAGCCCCAGCATTTT
CASSPPASNQPQHF
>NA|NA|TRBJ1-4|16|TRBV28
TGTGCCAGCAGTTCCGCCACAGGGTTGCCTAATGAAAAACTGTTTTTT
CASSSATGLPNEKLFF
>NA|NA|TRBJ1-4|10|TRBV29-1
TGCAGCGCTGGTAATGAAAAACTGTTTTTT
CSAGNEKLFF
>NA|TRBD1|TRBJ1-2|13|TRBV5-6
TGTGCCAGCAGCCCAGGCGACAGGGATGGCTACACCTTC
CASSPGDRDGYTF
>NA|NA|TRBJ2-3|16|TRBV5-6
TGTGCCAGCAGCTTGCGCTCCCTAAAGGCTACAGATACGCAGTATTTT
CASSLRSLKATDTQYF
>NA|NA|TRBJ2-1|15|TRBV6-1
TGTGCCAGCAGTGAACTACTTGTCTCCTACAATGAGCAGTTCTTC
CASSELLVSYNEQFF
>NA|TRBD2|TRBJ2-3|17|TRBV30
TGTGCCTGGAATGGACTAGCGGGGGGTTACGGCACAGATACGCAGTATTTT
CAWNGLAGGYGTDTQYF
>NA|NA|TRBJ2-3|12|TRBV28
TGTGCCAGCGGGACTAGCACAGATACGCAGTATTTT
CASGTSTDTQYF
>NA|TRBD1|TRBJ2-5|16|TRBV4-2
TGTGCCAGCAGCCAAGAACAGGGGGGTGGGCGAGAGACCCAGTACTTC
CASSQEQGGGRETQYF
>NA|NA|TRBJ2-2|13|TRBV27
TGTGCCAGCAGTTACAGCCACACCGGGGAGCTGTTTTTT
CASSYSHTGELFF
>few|NA|TRBJ2-6|12|TRBV30
TGTGCCTGGAGCTCTGGGGCCAACGTCCTGACTTTC
CAWSSGANVLTF
>NA|NA|TRBJ1-2|14|TRBV27
TGTGCCAGCAGTTTATCGTTAGGGGTAGGAGGCTACACCTTC
CASSLSLGVGGYTF
>NA|TRBD1|TRBJ1-2|14|TRBV5-6
TGTGCCAGCAGCTTGGAGGACAGGGTCAGGGGCTACACCTTC
CASSLEDRVRGYTF
>few|NA|TRBJ2-7|16|TRBV7-2
TGTGCCAGCAGACTATCAGCAGGAGAACTCTCCTACGAGCAGTACTTC
CASRLSAGELSYEQYF
>NA|TRBD1|TRBJ2-7|13|TRBV6-5
TGTGCCAGCAGTTTGACAGGGCGGAACGAGCAGTACTTC
CASSLTGRNEQYF
>NA|TRBD1|TRBJ2-2|14|TRBV14
TGTGCCAGCAGTCGGGACAGATTAACCGGGGAGCTGTTTTTT
CASSRDRLTGELFF
>few|TRBD1|TRBJ2-7|15|TRBV6-5
TGTGCCAGCAGGCTAGGGACAGCCGCCCAGGGGGAGCAGTACTTC
CASRLGTAAQGEQYF
>few|TRBD1|TRBJ1-2|13|TRBV6-5
TGTGCCAGCAAAGTGAAGGGGGCGGGAGGCTACACCTTC
CASKVKGAGGYTF
>NA|NA|TRBJ2-2|14|TRBV29-1
TGCAGCGTGCGATACAGGTCTAACACCGGGGAGCTGTTTTTT
CSVRYRSNTGELFF
>NA|NA|TRBJ1-3|15|TRBV18
TGTGCCAGCTCACCACCGTCGGAGTCTGGAAACACCATATATTTT
CASSPPSESGNTIYF
>NA|NA|TRBJ2-7|12|TRBV19
TGTGCCAGTAGTCTTCGAACTGGGGAGCAGTACTTC
CASSLRTGEQYF
>NA|NA|TRBJ1-1|15|TRBV5-1
TGCGCCAGCACCCTGGGGGGGTCCATGAACACTGAAGCTTTCTTT
CASTLGGSMNTEAFF
>NA|TRBD1|TRBJ2-1|16|TRBV4-2
TGTGCCAGCAGCCAAACCGGACAGGGGGGGGCGGTTGAGCAGTTCTTC
CASSQTGQGGAVEQFF
>NA|TRBD1|TRBJ1-5|15|TRBV7-9
TGTGCCAGCAGCCCCACAGGGGAAGGGCATCAGCCCCAGCATTTT
CASSPTGEGHQPQHF
>NA|TRBD1|TRBJ2-4|11|TRBV2
TGTGCCAGACAGGGGTGGAACATTCAGTACTTC
CARQGWNIQYF
>few|TRBD2|TRBJ2-1|16|TRBV4-2
TGTGCCAGCAGCCAAGATTTACAGCGGGGCAACAATGAGCAGTTCTTC
CASSQDLQRGNNEQFF
>once|TRBD2|TRBJ2-7|17|TRBV10-2
TGCGCCAGCGGGGGAGTAGGACTAGCGGGAACCAGTTACGAGCAGTACTTC
CASGGVGLAGTSYEQYF
>NA|TRBD1|TRBJ2-7|14|TRBV25-1
TGTGCCAGCAGTCCGGGACAGGGGGAGTACGAGCAGTACTTC
CASSPGQGEYEQYF
>NA|NA|TRBJ1-2|15|TRBV19
TGTGCCAGTAGTATGAGAACCGAGAAGAACTATGGCTACACCTTC
CASSMRTEKNYGYTF